The rows below give T cell receptor beta chains drawn from one sample of a study of shared clonotypes between healthy human individuals. Only in-frame clones appear in the TCRdb table, and some are missing; sequencing was by immunoSEQ multiplex PCR. This sample has roughly 490,000 clones, with around 78% found just once. The sample comprised PBMCs. The origin of the receptors is a woman aged 40 to 49 in good health. Some clones in this sample may be carry-over from other donors' samples. The CDR3 runs from the conserved cysteine through the conserved F or W. The order of the fields is V gene, J gene, D gene, clone size, CDR3 protein, CDR3 DNA. The D gene is left open where the match is weak. Clone size is given for some rows only: seen once, a few or many times, or a class if the clone is expanded.

V gene: TRBV13
J gene: TRBJ2-7
D gene: TRBD2
clone size: many
CDR3 protein: CASSFGTSGRQDEQYF
CDR3 DNA: TGTGCCAGCAGCTTCGGGACTAGCGGGAGGCAGGACGAGCAGTACTTC

V gene: TRBV10-3
J gene: TRBJ2-5
D gene: TRBD2
clone size: -
CDR3 protein: CAISDGTSGETQYF
CDR3 DNA: TGTGCCATCAGTGACGGGACTAGCGGTGAGACCCAGTACTTC

V gene: TRBV25-1
J gene: TRBJ2-7
D gene: -
clone size: -
CDR3 protein: CASSAGPHYEQYF
CDR3 DNA: TGTGCCAGCAGTGCGGGACCCCACTACGAGCAGTACTTC

V gene: TRBV28
J gene: TRBJ1-1
D gene: TRBD1
clone size: -
CDR3 protein: CASSMTGNRNTEAFF
CDR3 DNA: TGTGCCAGCAGTATGACAGGGAATCGGAACACTGAAGCTTTCTTT

V gene: TRBV10-2
J gene: TRBJ1-5
D gene: -
clone size: -
CDR3 protein: CASRREGVNQPQHF
CDR3 DNA: TGCGCCTCTAGGAGGGAGGGGGTTAATCAGCCCCAGCATTTT

V gene: TRBV5-1
J gene: TRBJ2-1
D gene: TRBD2
clone size: -
CDR3 protein: CASSTTRGEGHEQFF
CDR3 DNA: TGCGCCAGCAGCACAACCCGAGGGGAGGGCCATGAGCAGTTCTTC

V gene: TRBV4-1
J gene: TRBJ2-7
D gene: -
clone size: -
CDR3 protein: CASSHATSYEQYF
CDR3 DNA: TGCGCCAGCAGCCACGCAACGAGCTACGAGCAGTACTTC

V gene: TRBV6-4
J gene: TRBJ2-3
D gene: -
clone size: -
CDR3 protein: CASSHRAGDTDTQYF
CDR3 DNA: TGTGCCAGCAGTCACAGGGCGGGTGACACAGATACGCAGTATTTT

V gene: TRBV27
J gene: TRBJ1-4
D gene: -
clone size: few
CDR3 protein: CASSSPGGDEKLFF
CDR3 DNA: TGTGCCAGCAGTTCCCCGGGAGGGGATGAAAAACTGTTTTTT

V gene: TRBV5-1
J gene: TRBJ2-3
D gene: -
clone size: -
CDR3 protein: CASSLEAASTDTQYF
CDR3 DNA: TGCGCCAGCAGCTTGGAGGCAGCTAGCACAGATACGCAGTATTTT

V gene: TRBV6-5
J gene: TRBJ1-1
D gene: -
clone size: -
CDR3 protein: CASSYGGDTEAFF
CDR3 DNA: TGTGCCAGCAGTTACGGCGGCGACACTGAAGCTTTCTTT

V gene: TRBV27
J gene: TRBJ2-5
D gene: -
clone size: once
CDR3 protein: CASSFLDGNQETQYF
CDR3 DNA: TGTGCCAGCAGTTTTTTGGACGGAAACCAAGAAACCCAGTACTTC

V gene: TRBV27
J gene: TRBJ2-7
D gene: -
clone size: -
CDR3 protein: CASSLRAGVRSEQYF
CDR3 DNA: TGTGCCAGCAGTTTGAGGGCAGGGGTGCGGTCCGAGCAGTACTTC

V gene: TRBV5-1
J gene: TRBJ1-1
D gene: TRBD1
clone size: -
CDR3 protein: CASSWELNRGRYPNLMNTEAFF
CDR3 DNA: TGCGCCAGCAGCTGGGAACTGAACAGGGGGCGATACCCAAACCTCATGAACACTGAAGCTTTCTTT

V gene: TRBV6-5
J gene: TRBJ1-5
D gene: -
clone size: -
CDR3 protein: CASSQGMHQPQHF
CDR3 DNA: TGTGCCAGCAGTCAGGGGATGCATCAGCCCCAGCATTTT

V gene: TRBV12-2
J gene: TRBJ1-4
D gene: -
clone size: -
CDR3 protein: CASRLKGRQVNEKLFF
CDR3 DNA: TGTGCAAGTCGCTTGAAAGGCCGGCAGGTCAACGAAAAACTGTTTTTT

V gene: TRBV7-8
J gene: TRBJ2-7
D gene: TRBD1
clone size: once
CDR3 protein: CASSSVGTEPYEQYF
CDR3 DNA: TGTGCCAGCAGCTCTGTTGGGACAGAACCCTACGAGCAGTACTTC

V gene: TRBV19
J gene: TRBJ1-2
D gene: TRBD1
clone size: -
CDR3 protein: CASSIPGGGYGYTF
CDR3 DNA: TGTGCCAGTAGTATCCCAGGGGGCGGCTATGGCTACACCTTC

V gene: TRBV11-2
J gene: TRBJ2-3
D gene: TRBD2
clone size: -
CDR3 protein: CASSLEASGSTDTQYF
CDR3 DNA: TGTGCCAGCAGCTTAGAAGCTAGCGGCAGCACAGATACGCAGTATTTT

V gene: TRBV11-2
J gene: TRBJ2-2
D gene: -
clone size: -
CDR3 protein: CASSLDWGATGELFF
CDR3 DNA: TGTGCCAGCAGCTTAGACTGGGGGGCCACCGGGGAGCTGTTTTTT

V gene: TRBV18
J gene: TRBJ1-5
D gene: -
clone size: -
CDR3 protein: CASSIGQSNQPQHF
CDR3 DNA: TGTGCCAGCTCAATAGGGCAGAGCAATCAGCCCCAGCATTTT

V gene: TRBV7-8
J gene: TRBJ2-1
D gene: -
clone size: -
CDR3 protein: CASSLFNEQFF
CDR3 DNA: TGTGCCAGCAGCTTATTCAATGAGCAGTTCTTC

V gene: TRBV10-3
J gene: TRBJ2-2
D gene: -
clone size: -
CDR3 protein: CAISEATNDLGELFF
CDR3 DNA: TGTGCCATCAGTGAGGCGACCAATGACTTAGGGGAGCTGTTTTTT

V gene: TRBV2
J gene: TRBJ2-1
D gene: -
clone size: -
CDR3 protein: CASSEYPRGTVKMFF
CDR3 DNA: TGTGCCAGCAGTGAGTATCCCCGGGGGACAGTTAAAATGTTCTTC

V gene: TRBV14
J gene: TRBJ2-4
D gene: -
clone size: many
CDR3 protein: CASSKRVRDRLAKNIQYF
CDR3 DNA: TGTGCCAGCAGCAAAAGAGTAAGGGACCGTCTAGCCAAAAACATTCAGTACTTC

V gene: TRBV30
J gene: TRBJ1-2
D gene: TRBD1
clone size: -
CDR3 protein: CAGAGQVNYGYTF
CDR3 DNA: TGTGCCGGAGCGGGACAGGTCAACTATGGCTACACCTTC

V gene: TRBV10-3
J gene: TRBJ2-1
D gene: TRBD2
clone size: -
CDR3 protein: CASTAGEANNEQFF
CDR3 DNA: TGTGCCAGTACAGCGGGAGAGGCGAACAATGAGCAGTTCTTC

V gene: TRBV28
J gene: TRBJ2-2
D gene: -
clone size: once
CDR3 protein: CASRTPGNTGELFF
CDR3 DNA: TGTGCCAGCAGGACCCCAGGGAACACCGGGGAGCTGTTTTTT

V gene: TRBV11-2
J gene: TRBJ1-2
D gene: -
clone size: -
CDR3 protein: CASSLLLESISGYGYTF
CDR3 DNA: TGTGCCAGCAGCCTGCTCTTGGAGAGCATAAGCGGCTATGGCTACACCTTC

V gene: TRBV9
J gene: TRBJ2-1
D gene: -
clone size: -
CDR3 protein: CASSVDMGEQFF
CDR3 DNA: TGTGCCAGCAGCGTAGATATGGGTGAGCAGTTCTTC

V gene: TRBV7-8
J gene: TRBJ1-1
D gene: -
clone size: -
CDR3 protein: CASSRDHRGTEAFF
CDR3 DNA: TGTGCCAGCAGCCGGGATCACCGGGGGACTGAAGCTTTCTTT

V gene: TRBV19
J gene: TRBJ1-2
D gene: -
clone size: -
CDR3 protein: CASTSEVGPNYGYTF
CDR3 DNA: TGTGCCAGTACCTCTGAAGTGGGCCCTAACTATGGCTACACCTTC

V gene: TRBV20-1
J gene: TRBJ1-2
D gene: -
clone size: -
CDR3 protein: CSALDLYGYTF
CDR3 DNA: TGCAGTGCCCTGGACTTATATGGCTACACCTTC

V gene: TRBV28
J gene: TRBJ2-5
D gene: TRBD1
clone size: -
CDR3 protein: CASSPRPGTGVETQYF
CDR3 DNA: TGTGCCAGCAGTCCGCGACCCGGGACAGGGGTAGAGACCCAGTACTTC

V gene: TRBV7-6
J gene: TRBJ1-1
D gene: -
clone size: -
CDR3 protein: CASSAGAGTEAFF
CDR3 DNA: TGTGCCAGCAGCGCAGGGGCGGGCACTGAAGCTTTCTTT

V gene: TRBV4-3
J gene: TRBJ1-4
D gene: -
clone size: -
CDR3 protein: CASSQEVLRGWANEKLFF
CDR3 DNA: TGCGCCAGCAGCCAAGAGGTCCTCCGGGGTTGGGCTAATGAAAAACTGTTTTTT

V gene: TRBV9
J gene: TRBJ2-2
D gene: -
clone size: -
CDR3 protein: CASSVIMGELFF
CDR3 DNA: TGTGCCAGCAGCGTCATCATGGGGGAGCTGTTTTTT

V gene: TRBV19
J gene: TRBJ2-7
D gene: TRBD2
clone size: -
CDR3 protein: CASSSSGISTYEQYF
CDR3 DNA: TGTGCCAGTAGTTCTAGCGGGATCTCTACCTACGAGCAGTACTTC